The clone carrying this T cell receptor (beta chain) was observed a few times. The data stem from a study of T cells after yellow fever vaccination. Germline V lookup: CDR1 MGHRA, CDR2 YSYEKL. V lost 4 bases to trimming and J lost 2 bases, with 14 bases between them. The CDR3 contains 15 residues. TCRdb called the 5' RACE reads again in MiXCR, with one record for every CDR3 protein. The sample includes about 310,000 distinct CDR3 sequences, 3.6% seen only once; the top ten take around a quarter. The clonotype originates from a young man who received the YFV17D yellow fever vaccine. The material was PBMCs, obtained on the day of the yellow fever booster vaccination. The rearrangement uses TRBV4-1 and TRBJ2-5, with a tentative D call TRBD1 (5 bases). The CDR3 spells CASSRNQDIQETQYF. CDR3 in DNA: TGCGCCAGCAGCCGGAACCAGGACATACAAGAGACCCAGTACTTC.